These 10 T cell receptor beta chains share one sample of origin, sequenced in a study of T cell changes during pregnancy in multiple sclerosis. Clones were read by immunoSEQ multiplex PCR, and TCRdb kept only the in-frame ones, dropping some. Counted here are about 77,000 clones, roughly 91% occurring once; the ten biggest clones make up around 2.6%. This specimen consisted of peripheral blood, obtained after pregnancy. The source is a female donor in good health, enrolled as a control in a pregnancy study.

This clone came up once. The chain is built from TRBV12-5 and TRBJ2-1; D uncertain. The V end was cut by 5 bases, the J end by 8 bases, with 7 bases between. Germline-derived CDR1 and CDR2 are LGHNT and FRNRAP. The CDR3 is 11 residues long. This CDR3 is CASGQVYEQFF. The CDR3 nucleotides read TGTGCTAGTGGTCAGGTATATGAGCAGTTCTTC.

The chain has TRBV5-1 and TRBJ2-1, with TRBD1 matching 7 bases. The CDR3 contains 14 residues. V lost 4 bases to trimming and J lost 7 bases; unmatched junction nucleotides: 8. Germline lookup yields CDR1 SGHRS and CDR2 YFSETQ. The CDR3 is CASSVGTVSNEQFF. The CDR3 DNA is TGCGCCAGCAGCGTGGGGACAGTATCAAATGAGCAGTTCTTC.

V is TRBV19 and J is TRBJ1-5, with 7 bases matching TRBD1. Germline CDR1 reads LNHDA; CDR2 reads SQIVND (reference sequence). The trim removed 6 bases at V and 3 bases at J, leaving 5 bases unmatched. The CDR3 sequence is 14 residues long. CDR3 residues: CASREGQLNQPQHF. The CDR3, as DNA: TGTGCCAGTAGGGAGGGACAGCTCAATCAGCCCCAGCATTTT.

V usage is TRBV7-3 and J usage is TRBJ2-7; 8 nucleotides agree with TRBD1. The V gene end was trimmed by 3 bases and the J gene end by 5 bases; junction bases not matched to a gene: 0. The CDR3 consists of 12 residues. In germline, CDR1 is SGHTA, CDR2 FQGTGA. CDR3 amino acids: CASSLTGDEQYF. For the CDR3, the DNA is TGTGCCAGCAGCTTGACAGGGGACGAGCAGTACTTC.

This clone was seen a single time. The chain links TRBV5-4 to TRBJ2-7; D is perhaps TRBD1 (6 bases). Trimming took 4 bases from V and 5 from J, leaving 16 bases between them. CDR1 and CDR2 from the germline V gene are SGHNT and YYREEE (reference sequence). The CDR3 totals 14 residues. CDR3 sequence reads: CASSPGVFDDEQYF. The CDR3 DNA reads as TGTGCCAGCAGCCCAGGGGTTTTTGACGACGAGCAGTACTTC.

The gene calls are TRBV2 and TRBJ2-3; 9 bases agree with TRBD1. Germline values: CDR1 SNHLY, CDR2 FYNNEI. J lost 2 bases, V lost 6 bases, and 6 bases had no gene match. There are 15 residues in the CDR3. CDR3 sequence: CASSLNRGPTDTQYF. CDR3 DNA sequence: TGTGCCAGCAGCCTAAACAGGGGGCCCACAGATACGCAGTATTTT.

The rearrangement joins TRBV30 to TRBJ2-4, with D unresolved. Trimming left V 5 bases short and J 0 bases short, with 5 bases between. This CDR3 has 12 residues. Germline V lookup: CDR1 GTSNPN, CDR2 SVGIG (reference sequence). CDR3 DNA sequence: TGTGCCTGGCAGTTAGCCAAAAACATTCAGTACTTC. This sequence encodes CAWQLAKNIQYF.

This clone has a handful of counts. The chain uses TRBV6-4 and TRBJ1-1, with 8 nucleotides matching TRBD1. This CDR3 has 15 residues. The germline V gene has CDR1 MRHNA and CDR2 SNTAGT. The V segment lost 6 bases and the J segment 3 bases; nucleotides outside the gene matches: 9. CDR3: CASREKQGVDTEAFF. CDR3 bases: TGTGCCAGCAGGGAAAAACAGGGGGTGGACACTGAAGCTTTCTTT.

V and J are TRBV7-9 and TRBJ2-7; D might be TRBD1 (7 bases). In germline, CDR1 is SEHNR, CDR2 FQNEAQ (reference sequence). The CDR3 contains 13 residues. V lost 3 bases and J lost 7, with 13 bases in between. CDR3 nucleotides: TGTGCCAGCAGCTTGGAGGGGGCGTTGGAGCAGTACTTC. As protein: CASSLEGALEQYF.

This clone was seen repeatedly, ten times or more. The chain employs TRBV6-5 and TRBJ2-1; TRBD1 matches 8 bases. CDR1 is MNHEY and CDR2 is SVGAGI in the germline V gene. The CDR3 contains 15 residues. With 5 bases clipped from V and 9 bases from J, the junction kept 12 bases outside the gene matches. CDR3 sequence: CASSPAPDRVPEQFF. The CDR3 region has the DNA TGTGCCAGCAGTCCCGCCCCGGACAGGGTGCCTGAGCAGTTCTTC.